The clone carrying this T cell receptor (beta chain) was detected once. Its antigen is not identified. Constant-segment primers served in 5'RACE that generated TCR alpha and TCR beta cDNA libraries bearing sample barcodes and UMIs. MiXCR, applied by TCRdb to the 5' RACE reads, yields one record per CDR3 protein. The sample shows around 390,000 distinct CDR3 sequences, about 16% of them seen only once. The sample belongs to a study of T-cell memory formation after mild COVID-19. General observations from the study: Specificity for SARS-CoV-2 was not confirmed among the second-wave clones peaking on day 37.

The length of the CDR3 is 15 residues. V lost 4 bases and J lost 3, with 16 bases in between. CDR1 is LGHDT, CDR2 YNNKEL, per germline (reference sequence). The source material was PBMCs or a T cell subset sorted from them (not recorded which). The rearrangement uses TRBV3-1 and TRBJ2-7; D might be TRBD1 (5 bases). The TCR sequence derives from a man aged 18 to 29 who had mild COVID-19 (a few samples of this study predate the infection). Cell type and time point are not known. The CDR3 nucleotides read TGTGCCAGCAGCCCGACAGCCCTAGAGCTCTACGAGCAGTACTTC. Amino acid sequence: CASSPTALELYEQYF.